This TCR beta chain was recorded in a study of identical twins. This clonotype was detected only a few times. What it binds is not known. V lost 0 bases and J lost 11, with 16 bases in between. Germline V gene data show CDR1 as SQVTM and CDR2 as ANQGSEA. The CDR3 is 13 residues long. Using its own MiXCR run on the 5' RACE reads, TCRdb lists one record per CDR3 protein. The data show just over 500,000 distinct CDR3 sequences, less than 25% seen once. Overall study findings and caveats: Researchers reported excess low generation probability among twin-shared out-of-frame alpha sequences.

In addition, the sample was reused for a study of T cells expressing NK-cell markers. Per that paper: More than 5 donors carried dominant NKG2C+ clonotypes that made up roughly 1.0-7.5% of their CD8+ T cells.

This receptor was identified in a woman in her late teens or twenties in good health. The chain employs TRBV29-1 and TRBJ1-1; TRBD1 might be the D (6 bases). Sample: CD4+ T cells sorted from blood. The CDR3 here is CSVEDLTQGKAFF. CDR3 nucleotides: TGCAGCGTTGAAGATCTTACACAGGGAAAGGCTTTCTTT.